This passage covers 32 T cell receptor beta chains from one sample sequenced in a study of blood T cell repertoires in COVID-19. This table comes from immunoSEQ multiplex PCR, and its TCRdb copy is limited to in-frame clones, with some not included. The table shows fewer than 90,000 clones, with approximately 88% occurring only once. The sequenced sample consisted of peripheral blood. Every receptor here comes from a man in his sixties with acute or convalescent COVID-19.

The V call is TRBV10-3, the J call TRBJ2-7; TRBD1 matches at 7 bases. CDR1 is ENHRY, CDR2 SYGVKD, per germline. The CDR3 is made up of 14 amino acids. Trimming took 5 bases from V and 6 from J; bases not matched to a gene: 10. DNA of the CDR3: TGTGCCATCAGTCAAGACAGGGTAGCGAGCGAGCAGTACTTC. Amino acids: CAISQDRVASEQYF.

The chain employs TRBV5-1 and TRBJ2-2; 7 bases map to TRBD1. CDR1 and CDR2 from the germline V gene are SGHRS and YFSETQ. The CDR3 is 15 residues long. V lost 4 bases to trimming and J lost 7 bases; unmatched junction nucleotides: 10. CDR3 coding DNA: TGCGCCAGCAGCAGTAGACAGGGTCCCGTCGGGGAGCTGTTTTTT. Translation gives CASSSRQGPVGELFF.

This chain links TRBV21-1 with TRBJ2-7; TRBD1, as called in the table, went unchecked against the DNA. TRBV21-1 is an annotated pseudogene. CDR3 length: 12 residues. The CDR3, as DNA: TGTGCCAGCAGCAAAGGGGCCCGCGAGCAGTACTTC. Its protein product is CASSKGAREQYF.

This chain joins TRBV11-2 and TRBJ1-2; no definite D call. V was shortened by 1 base and J by 4 bases, with 13 bases between the two germline ends. The germline CDR1 and CDR2 sequences are SGHAT and FQNNGV. This CDR3 contains 15 residues. The DNA for the CDR3 is TGTGCCAGCAGCTTAGGGGGAGGTGCCCTCTATGGCTACACCTTC. As protein: CASSLGGGALYGYTF.

The rearrangement joins TRBV5-6 to TRBJ2-1; 8 bases are shared with TRBD1. The CDR3 runs to 14 residues. V trimming: 0 bases; J trimming: 6 bases; junction bases outside the gene matches: 2. Germline V gene sequence: CDR1 SGHDT, CDR2 YYEEEE. DNA for the CDR3: TGTGCCAGCAGCTTGGCACAGGGGGGCAATGAGCAGTTCTTC. Encoded protein: CASSLAQGGNEQFF.

This chain joins TRBV20-1 and TRBJ2-1; 10 nucleotides agree with TRBD2. V was pared by 3 bases and J by 9 bases, with 11 bases of the junction left unmatched. This CDR3 comprises 15 residues. Germline loops: CDR1 DFQATT, CDR2 SNEGSKA (reference sequence). CDR3 amino acids: CSASYSGRRSPEQFF. DNA for the CDR3: TGCAGTGCTAGTTATAGCGGGAGGAGGTCTCCTGAGCAGTTCTTC.

J is TRBJ1-2 and V is TRBV6-5, with TRBD1 matching over 7 bases. CDR1 MNHEY and CDR2 SVGAGI come from the germline V gene. J gave up 5 bases and V 7 bases, and 13 bases lay outside the gene matches. This CDR3 spans 15 amino acids. CDR3 sequence: CASTLNRQGYYGYTF. The CDR3 DNA follows: TGTGCCAGCACATTAAACCGACAGGGCTATTATGGCTACACCTTC.

This chain links TRBV19 with TRBJ1-5; the D gene is possibly TRBD1 (6 bases). Germline loops: CDR1 LNHDA, CDR2 SQIVND (reference sequence). The ends were cut back, 5 bases at V and 2 bases at J, with 13 bases in the middle. The CDR3 is 15 residues long. The CDR3 here is CASSATGIRNQPQHF. The CDR3 DNA reads as TGTGCCAGTAGTGCTACAGGGATCCGCAATCAGCCCCAGCATTTT.

This clone was recorded many times. The chain joins TRBV11-2 to TRBJ2-1; no firm D call. With 5 bases removed from V and 7 bases from J, the gap between germline ends came to 12 bases. CDR1 and CDR2 from the germline V gene are SGHAT and FQNNGV. The CDR3 sequence is 13 residues long. CDR3 sequence: CASSPIAGNEQFF. DNA for the CDR3: TGTGCCAGCAGCCCCATAGCCGGGAATGAGCAGTTCTTC.

This clone has just one count. The chain combines TRBV7-3 with TRBJ2-5, with D unclear. The CDR3 has 13 residues. The germline gives CDR1 SGHTA, CDR2 FQGTGA. Trimming took off 5 bases at V and 3 bases at J, with 10 bases between the two ends. CDR3 DNA sequence: TGTGCCAGCAGCAACGGGTGGGAAGAGACCCAGTACTTC. Translated, it gives CASSNGWEETQYF.

The table lists this clone with a count of one. The chain combines TRBV20-1 with TRBJ2-3; 9 bases agree with TRBD2. The germline V gene has CDR1 DFQATT and CDR2 SNEGSKA (reference sequence). The CDR3 consists of 15 residues. With V trimmed by 3 bases and J by 1 base, 5 bases remained unmatched. CDR3 residues: CSASFSGSGTDTQYF. Written as DNA, the CDR3 is TGCAGTGCTAGTTTTAGCGGGAGTGGCACAGATACGCAGTATTTT.

The chain is built from TRBV27 and TRBJ1-6; no clear D gene. The CDR3 has 12 residues. V lost 3 bases and J 6 bases, leaving 3 bases between the germline ends. Per the germline V gene, CDR1 is MNHEY and CDR2 is SMNVEV (reference sequence). The CDR3 DNA reads TGTGCCAGCAGTTTTCTTAATTCACCCCTCCACTTT. Translation: CASSFLNSPLHF.

This clone was seen only once. The chain uses TRBV3-1 (or the pseudogene TRBV3-2) and TRBJ2-1; TRBD1 aligns across 7 bases. The CDR3 extends over 16 amino acids. The V and J ends lost 4 bases and 4 bases, in that order; junction bases with no gene match: 10. The V gene's germline CDR1 is LGHDT and CDR2 YNNKEL (reference sequence). Here the CDR3 DNA reads TGTGCCAGCAGCCCTTTGGACAGGTCGGAGTACAATGAGCAGTTCTTC. It yields the protein CASSPLDRSEYNEQFF.

This clone was found once. V is TRBV24-1 and J is TRBJ2-2, with TRBD1 identical over 10 bases. Germline CDR1 is KGHDR and CDR2 is SFDVKD. The V segment lost 5 bases and the J segment 4 bases; nucleotides outside the gene matches: 3. This CDR3 has 15 amino acids. The CDR3: CATSVGTGATGELFF. CDR3 DNA sequence: TGTGCCACCAGTGTAGGGACAGGGGCCACCGGGGAGCTGTTTTTT.

This chain connects TRBV7-8 to TRBJ1-2; the D is unclear. Trimming took 2 bases from V and 3 from J, leaving 7 bases between them. Germline V gene sequence: CDR1 SGHVS, CDR2 FQNEAQ. This CDR3 spans 13 amino acids. The DNA of the CDR3 is TGTGCCAGCAGCTTAATCGGTGACTATGGCTACACCTTC. It yields the protein CASSLIGDYGYTF.

V gene TRBV14 combines with J gene TRBJ1-2; 10 bases are a match to TRBD1. The germline V gene encodes CDR1 SGHDN and CDR2 FVKESK. This CDR3 spans 15 amino acids. Trimming at V came to 4 bases and at J to 4 bases, leaving 6 bases not matched to a gene. CDR3 region: CASSRGQGTIYGYTF. The DNA of the CDR3 is TGTGCCAGCAGCCGGGGACAGGGGACCATCTATGGCTACACCTTC.

V and J are TRBV19 and TRBJ2-1; 9 positions match TRBD2. Germline lookup yields CDR1 LNHDA and CDR2 SQIVND (reference sequence). Losses at the gene ends were 6 bases for V and 4 bases for J; bases not matched to a gene: 10. This CDR3 comprises 16 residues. The CDR3 nucleotides are TGTGCCAGTAGCAATGCCGGGACTAGCCCGTACAATGAGCAGTTCTTC. It yields the protein CASSNAGTSPYNEQFF.

As to this clone: At the DNA level, this CDR3 is encoded by other sequences in the same sample as well. V is TRBV6-5 and J is TRBJ2-2; TRBD1 matches 7 bases. The CDR3 runs to 14 residues. CDR1 and CDR2 from the germline V gene are MNHEY and SVGAGI. Trimming cost V 6 bases and J 1 base; bases outside gene matches: 2. The CDR3 loop reads CASSRTGNTGELFF. In DNA, the CDR3 is TGTGCCAGCAGCCGGACAGGGAACACCGGGGAGCTGTTTTTT.

In DNA form, the CDR3 reads TGTGCCAGTAGTGTTGGGACAGCTCCAGTCACCTTC. Its translation: CASSVGTAPVTF. This chain connects TRBV19 to TRBJ1-2; 7 bases are a match to TRBD1. J lost 13 bases, V lost 5 bases, and 10 bases had no gene match. CDR3 size: 12 residues. Per germline, CDR1 LNHDA and CDR2 SQIVND (reference sequence).

J is TRBJ2-3 and V is TRBV5-6; D perhaps matches TRBD2 (6 bases). Germline V gene sequence: CDR1 SGHDT, CDR2 YYEEEE. The V and J ends lost 4 bases and 8 bases respectively, with 23 bases between them. The CDR3 spans 16 residues. The chain's CDR3 is CASSLFGGPERSTQYF. The CDR3 nucleotides read TGTGCCAGCAGCCTATTCGGGGGTCCTGAACGTAGTACGCAGTATTTT.

The chain combines TRBV15 with TRBJ2-6; 9 bases line up with TRBD1. From germline, CDR1 is LNHNV and CDR2 YYDKDF (reference sequence). Unmatched junction bases numbered 9, after V lost 6 bases and J lost 0 bases. This CDR3 is 18 amino acids long. The CDR3 DNA reads as TGTGCCACCAGGGCACCCGGGACAGGGACCTCTGGGGCCAACGTCCTGACTTTC. This encodes CATRAPGTGTSGANVLTF. The entire variable domain, with the rest obtained from reference TRBV15 and TRBJ2-6, is as follows: DAMVIQNPRYQVTQFGKPVTLSCSQTLNHNVMYWYQQKSSQAPKLLFHYYDKDFNNEADTPDNFQSRRPNTSFCFLDIRSPGLGDTAMYLCATRAPGTGTSGANVLTFGAGSRLTVL.

V usage is TRBV27 and J usage is TRBJ2-3, with D perhaps matching TRBD2 (6 bases). Germline V gene lookup returns CDR1 MNHEY and CDR2 SMNVEV (reference sequence). CDR3 size: 13 residues. V dropped 10 bases and J dropped 2 bases, with 13 bases sitting between them. The CDR3 DNA is TGTGCCATCAGGCAGGGACTCACAGATACGCAGTATTTT. It translates to CAIRQGLTDTQYF.

The chain employs TRBV5-6 and TRBJ1-2, with 9 bases lining up with TRBD1. In germline, CDR1 is SGHDT, CDR2 YYEEEE. The junction had 5 bases not matched to a gene; V was cut back by 4 bases and J by 1 base. The CDR3 runs to 15 residues. The CDR3 nucleotides are TGTGCCAGCAGCGAAACAGGGGGCGATAACTATGGCTACACCTTC. Its protein product is CASSETGGDNYGYTF.

The chain carries TRBV30 and TRBJ1-4; no clear D gene. V was clipped by 1 base and J by 3 bases, with 9 bases between them. The CDR3 runs to 14 residues. CDR1 is GTSNPN, CDR2 SVGIG, per germline (reference sequence). In DNA form, the CDR3 reads TGTGCCTGGAGTGCCGGGATGTCTAATGAAAAACTGTTTTTT. This encodes CAWSAGMSNEKLFF.

The CDR3 coding sequence is TGTGCCACCAGTGGTCCCGGGACAGGTGACAATGAGCAGTTCTTC. The encoded protein is CATSGPGTGDNEQFF. The chain is built from TRBV24-1 and TRBJ2-1; TRBD1 matches 8 bases. Trimming cost V 5 bases and J 5 bases; bases outside gene matches: 7. This CDR3 comprises 15 residues. Germline CDR1 KGHDR, CDR2 SFDVKD.

V usage is TRBV12-3 or TRBV12-4 and J usage is TRBJ1-1; D perhaps matches TRBD1 (5 bases). The ends were cut back, 3 bases at V and 7 bases at J, with 9 bases in the middle. The CDR3 is 12 residues long. CDR3 amino acids: CASSLTAIEAFF. The CDR3 DNA follows: TGTGCCAGCAGTTTGACAGCTATTGAAGCTTTCTTT.

This clone showed up just a few times. V gene TRBV9 combines with J gene TRBJ1-3; D possibly corresponds to TRBD1 (5 bases). V shed 7 bases and J shed 2 bases, with 28 bases lying between them. CDR3 length: 19 amino acids. The germline gives CDR1 SGDLS, CDR2 YYNGEE. The CDR3 region is CASGGVGRGPGKAGNTIYF. CDR3 nucleotide sequence: TGTGCCAGCGGAGGCGTAGGGAGGGGCCCTGGAAAGGCTGGAAACACCATATATTTT.

The rearrangement links TRBV29-1 to TRBJ1-1, with D possibly TRBD1 on 6 matching bases. There are 16 residues in the CDR3. The V end was cut by 0 bases, the J end by 4 bases, with 18 bases between. CDR1 and CDR2 from the germline V gene are SQVTM and ANQGSEA. The CDR3 spells CSVEDTLRQAVTEAFF. The CDR3 DNA reads TGCAGCGTTGAAGATACACTCCGACAGGCGGTCACTGAAGCTTTCTTT.

The chain recombines TRBV2 with TRBJ2-7; D gene unclear. Germline lookup yields CDR1 SNHLY and CDR2 FYNNEI. CDR3 length equals 15 residues. The ends were cut back, 2 bases at V and 0 bases at J, with 11 bases in the middle. CDR3 DNA sequence: TGTGCCAGCAGTGAACAGACCTCTAGCTCCTACGAGCAGTACTTC. Its translation is CASSEQTSSSYEQYF.

The V and J genes are TRBV9 and TRBJ1-3; no definite D call. The CDR3 runs 16 residues. V lost 0 bases, J lost 0 bases, and 10 bases lay in between. Germline CDR1 SGDLS, CDR2 YYNGEE. The CDR3 DNA reads as TGTGCCAGCAGCGTAGCCCCGGGGAGCTCTGGAAACACCATATATTTT. Residues: CASSVAPGSSGNTIYF.

Only a few counts were recorded for this clone. This chain joins TRBV9 and TRBJ1-6; D is unresolved. The CDR3 length is 15 residues. Germline V gene sequence: CDR1 SGDLS, CDR2 YYNGEE. Trimming took off 2 bases at V and 8 bases at J, with 14 bases between the two ends. The CDR3 coding sequence is TGTGCCAGCAGCGTGGGGAATCGGGGTGATTCACCCCTCCACTTT. It yields the protein CASSVGNRGDSPLHF.

The chain couples TRBV7-2 to TRBJ2-7; 8 nucleotides agree with TRBD1. V gave up 1 base and J gave up 6 bases; unmatched junction bases: 5. The CDR3 length is 14 residues. The germline gives CDR1 SGHTA, CDR2 FQGNSA. The CDR3 bases are TGTGCCAGCAGCTTAGATCAGGGGGCCTCCGAGCAGTACTTC. It encodes CASSLDQGASEQYF.